This T cell receptor (beta chain) is drawn from a study of T cell repertoires in cytomegalovirus infection. Overall study: Indications of both CMV infection and matching HLA type were provided by public TCR beta signatures. Overall study findings and caveats: The cumulative frequency of public TCR beta families identified carriers of CMV plus the relevant HLA.

TCRdb fed the reads into MiXCR, producing one record per CDR3 protein. The sample has 700,000 to 900,000 distinct CDR3 sequences; about 29% are singletons. Germline V gene sequence: CDR1 SEHNR, CDR2 FQNEAQ (reference sequence). This CDR3 has 14 residues. Trimming removed 4 bases at V and 6 bases at J, with 16 bases between. In the case of this clonotype: Antigen unknown.

The gene calls are TRBV7-9 and TRBJ2-7; TRBD1 is a possible D gene (5 bases). The origin of this receptor is a human donor in good health (CMV status not recorded). Some clones in this sample may be carry-over from other donors' samples. The input for sequencing was cultured CD8+ T cells from PBMCs, taken from culture after CMV antigen stimulation. CDR3 sequence (DNA): TGTGCCAGCAGCTCGACAGAGGACCTAGGCGAGCAGTACTTC. The encoded protein is CASSSTEDLGEQYF.